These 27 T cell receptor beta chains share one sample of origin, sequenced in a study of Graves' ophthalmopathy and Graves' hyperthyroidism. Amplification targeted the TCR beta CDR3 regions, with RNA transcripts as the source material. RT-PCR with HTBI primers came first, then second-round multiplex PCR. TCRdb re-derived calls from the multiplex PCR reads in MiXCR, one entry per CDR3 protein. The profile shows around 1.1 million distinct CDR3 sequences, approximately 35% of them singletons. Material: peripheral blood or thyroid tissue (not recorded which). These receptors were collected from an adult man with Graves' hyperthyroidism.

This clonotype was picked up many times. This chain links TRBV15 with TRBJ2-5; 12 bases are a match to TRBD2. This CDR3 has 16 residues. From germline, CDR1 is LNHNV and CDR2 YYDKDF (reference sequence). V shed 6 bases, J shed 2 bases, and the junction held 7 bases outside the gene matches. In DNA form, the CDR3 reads TGTGCCACCAGACTAGCGGGAGGCCCTCGACAAGAGACCCAGTACTTC. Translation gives CATRLAGGPRQETQYF.

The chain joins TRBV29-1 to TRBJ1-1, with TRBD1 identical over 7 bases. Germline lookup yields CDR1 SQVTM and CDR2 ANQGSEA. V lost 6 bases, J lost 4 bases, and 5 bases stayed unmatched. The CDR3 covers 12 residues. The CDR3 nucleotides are TGCAGCGTGAGGGACAGCCGCACTGAAGCTTTCTTT. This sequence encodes CSVRDSRTEAFF. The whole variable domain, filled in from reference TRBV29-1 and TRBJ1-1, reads SAVISQKPSRDICQRGTSLTIQCQVDSQVTMMFWYRQQPGQSLTLIATANQGSEATYESGFVIDKFPISRPNLTFSTLTVSNMSPEDSSIYLCSVRDSRTEAFFGQGTRLTVV.

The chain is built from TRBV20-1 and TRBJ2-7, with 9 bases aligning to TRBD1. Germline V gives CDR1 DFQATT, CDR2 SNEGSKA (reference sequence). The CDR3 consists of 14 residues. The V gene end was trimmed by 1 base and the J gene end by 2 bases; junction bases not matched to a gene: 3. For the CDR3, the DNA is TGCAGTGCTAGAGGGGACAGGGTAGCCTACGAGCAGTACTTC. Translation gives CSARGDRVAYEQYF.

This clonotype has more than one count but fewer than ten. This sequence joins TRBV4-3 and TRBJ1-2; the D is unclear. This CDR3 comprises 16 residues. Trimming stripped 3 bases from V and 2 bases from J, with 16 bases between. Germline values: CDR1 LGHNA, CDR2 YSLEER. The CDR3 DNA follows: TGCGCCAGCAGCCAGCCCTCTGGGCATAGAAACTATGGCTACACCTTC. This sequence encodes CASSQPSGHRNYGYTF.

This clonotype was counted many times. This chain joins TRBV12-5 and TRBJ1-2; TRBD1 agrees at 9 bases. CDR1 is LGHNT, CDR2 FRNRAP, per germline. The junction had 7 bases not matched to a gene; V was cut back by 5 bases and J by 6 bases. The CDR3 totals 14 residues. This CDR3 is CASGPGDREDGYTF. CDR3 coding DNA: TGTGCTAGTGGTCCGGGGGACAGGGAGGATGGCTACACCTTC.

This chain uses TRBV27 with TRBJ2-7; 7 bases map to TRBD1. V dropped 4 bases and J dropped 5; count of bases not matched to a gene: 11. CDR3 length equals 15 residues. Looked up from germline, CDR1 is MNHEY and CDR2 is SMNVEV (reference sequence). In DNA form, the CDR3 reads TGTGCCAGCAGTTCTCGACAGGGCATAGGAAACGAGCAGTACTTC. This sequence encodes CASSSRQGIGNEQYF.

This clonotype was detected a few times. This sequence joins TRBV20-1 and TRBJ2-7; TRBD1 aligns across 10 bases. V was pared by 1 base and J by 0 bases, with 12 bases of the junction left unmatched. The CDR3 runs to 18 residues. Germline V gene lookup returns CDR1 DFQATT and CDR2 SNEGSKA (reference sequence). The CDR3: CSARVRGQGIPLSYEQYF. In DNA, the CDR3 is TGCAGTGCTAGAGTTCGGGGACAGGGGATACCTCTCTCCTACGAGCAGTACTTC.

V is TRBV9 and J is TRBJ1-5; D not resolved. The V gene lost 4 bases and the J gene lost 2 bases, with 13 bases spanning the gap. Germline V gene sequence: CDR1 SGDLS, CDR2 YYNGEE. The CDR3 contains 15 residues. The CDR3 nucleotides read TGTGCCAGCAGCAGTTTCGGGGTGGGCAATCAGCCCCAGCATTTT. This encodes CASSSFGVGNQPQHF.

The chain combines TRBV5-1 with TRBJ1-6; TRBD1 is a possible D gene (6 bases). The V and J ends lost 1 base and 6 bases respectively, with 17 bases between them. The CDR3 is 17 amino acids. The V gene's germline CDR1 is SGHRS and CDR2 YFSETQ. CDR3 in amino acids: CASSLIPGAVGNSPLHF. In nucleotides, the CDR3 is TGCGCCAGCAGCTTGATCCCAGGGGCGGTGGGTAATTCACCCCTCCACTTT.

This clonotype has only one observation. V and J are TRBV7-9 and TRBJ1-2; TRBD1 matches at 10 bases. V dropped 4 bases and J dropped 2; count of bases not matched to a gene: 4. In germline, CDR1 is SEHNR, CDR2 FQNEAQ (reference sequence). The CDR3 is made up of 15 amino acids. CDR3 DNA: TGTGCCAGCAGCTATCCGGGACAGGGGAACTATGGCTACACCTTC. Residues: CASSYPGQGNYGYTF.

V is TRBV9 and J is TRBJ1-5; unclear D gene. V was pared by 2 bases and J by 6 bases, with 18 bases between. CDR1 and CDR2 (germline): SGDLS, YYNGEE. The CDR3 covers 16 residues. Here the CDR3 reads CASSVGLGKNIQPQHF. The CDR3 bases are TGTGCCAGCAGCGTCGGACTAGGAAAAAACATTCAGCCCCAGCATTTT. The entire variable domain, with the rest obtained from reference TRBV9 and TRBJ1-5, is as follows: DSGVTQTPKHLITATGQRVTLRCSPRSGDLSVYWYQQSLDQGLQFLIQYYNGEERAKGNILERFSAQQFPDLHSELNLSSLELGDSALYFCASSVGLGKNIQPQHFGDGTRLSIL.

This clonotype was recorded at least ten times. The CDR3, as DNA: TGTGCCAGCAGCCGAACCGACCGCATTACCTATGGCTACACCTTC. Protein sequence: CASSRTDRITYGYTF. The chain has TRBV7-8 and TRBJ1-2, with D unclear. V was trimmed by 5 bases and J by 4 bases, leaving 17 bases between them. The germline gives CDR1 SGHVS, CDR2 FQNEAQ. This CDR3 contains 15 residues.

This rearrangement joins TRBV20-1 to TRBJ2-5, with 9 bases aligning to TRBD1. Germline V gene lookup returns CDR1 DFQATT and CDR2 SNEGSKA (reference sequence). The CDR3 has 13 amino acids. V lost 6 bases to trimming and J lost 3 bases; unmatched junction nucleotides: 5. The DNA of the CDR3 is TGCAGTGCCCTGGGACAGGGAAAAGAGACCCAGTACTTC. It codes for CSALGQGKETQYF.

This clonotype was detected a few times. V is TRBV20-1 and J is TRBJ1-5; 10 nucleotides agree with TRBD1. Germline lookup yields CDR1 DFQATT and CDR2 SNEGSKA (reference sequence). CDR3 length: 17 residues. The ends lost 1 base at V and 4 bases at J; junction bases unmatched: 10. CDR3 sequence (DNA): TGCAGTGCTAGAGTAGCCGGGACAGGGGCTTTTAATCAGCCCCAGCATTTT. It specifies CSARVAGTGAFNQPQHF.

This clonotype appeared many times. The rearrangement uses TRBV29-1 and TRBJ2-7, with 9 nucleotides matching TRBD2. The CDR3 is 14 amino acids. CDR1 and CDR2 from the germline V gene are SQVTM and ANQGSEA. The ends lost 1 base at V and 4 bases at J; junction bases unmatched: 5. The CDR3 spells CSVEGAGGSYEQYF. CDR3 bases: TGCAGCGTTGAAGGGGCGGGAGGGTCATACGAGCAGTACTTC.

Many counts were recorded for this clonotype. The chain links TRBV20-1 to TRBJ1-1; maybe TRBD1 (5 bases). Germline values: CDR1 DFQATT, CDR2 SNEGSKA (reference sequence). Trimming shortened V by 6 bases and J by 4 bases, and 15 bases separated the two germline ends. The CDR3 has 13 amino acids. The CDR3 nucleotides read TGCAGTGCCGCCGACAGAGGGTTCACTGAAGCTTTCTTT. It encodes CSAADRGFTEAFF.

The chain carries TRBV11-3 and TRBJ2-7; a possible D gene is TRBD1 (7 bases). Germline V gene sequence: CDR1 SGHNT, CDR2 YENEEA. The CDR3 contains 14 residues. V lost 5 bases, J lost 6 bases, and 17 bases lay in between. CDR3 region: CASSAAGQFSEQYF. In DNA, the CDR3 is TGTGCCAGCAGCGCCGCGGGACAGTTCTCCGAGCAGTACTTC.

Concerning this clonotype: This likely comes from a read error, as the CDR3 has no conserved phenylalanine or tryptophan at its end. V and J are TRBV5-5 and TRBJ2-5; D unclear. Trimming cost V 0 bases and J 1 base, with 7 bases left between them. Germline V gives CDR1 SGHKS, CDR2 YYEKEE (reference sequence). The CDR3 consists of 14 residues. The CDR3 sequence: CASSLVSLQETQYL. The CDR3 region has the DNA TGTGCCAGCAGCTTGGTTAGCCTCCAAGAGACCCAGTACCTC.

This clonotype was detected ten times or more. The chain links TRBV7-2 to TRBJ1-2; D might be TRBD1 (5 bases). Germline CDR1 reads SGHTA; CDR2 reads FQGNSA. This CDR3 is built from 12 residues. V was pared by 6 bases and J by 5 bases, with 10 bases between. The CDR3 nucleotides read TGTGCCAGCAGGAGAGGGGAATATGGCTACACCTTC. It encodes CASRRGEYGYTF.

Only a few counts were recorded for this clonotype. The CDR3 loop reads CAIFGGRAVDTQYF. The CDR3 DNA reads as TGTGCCATCTTCGGCGGGAGGGCCGTGGATACGCAGTATTTT. V is TRBV10-3 and J is TRBJ2-3; TRBD2 agrees at 9 bases. Trimming cost V 8 bases and J 6 bases; bases outside gene matches: 9. This CDR3 comprises 14 residues. Per germline, CDR1 ENHRY and CDR2 SYGVKD.

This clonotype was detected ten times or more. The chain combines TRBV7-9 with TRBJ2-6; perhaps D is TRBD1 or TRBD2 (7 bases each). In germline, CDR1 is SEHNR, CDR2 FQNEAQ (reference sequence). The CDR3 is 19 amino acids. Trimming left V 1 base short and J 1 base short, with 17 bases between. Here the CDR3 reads CASSLDLGRGGSGANVLTF. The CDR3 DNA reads TGTGCCAGCAGCTTAGATCTTGGCAGGGGGGGTTCTGGGGCCAACGTCCTGACTTTC.

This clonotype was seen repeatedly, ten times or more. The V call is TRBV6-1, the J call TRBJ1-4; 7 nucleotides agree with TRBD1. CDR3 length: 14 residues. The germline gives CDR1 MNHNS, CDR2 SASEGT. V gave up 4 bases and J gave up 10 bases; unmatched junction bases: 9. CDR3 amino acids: CASSGTGAKGKLFF. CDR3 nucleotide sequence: TGTGCCAGCAGTGGGACAGGAGCGAAGGGAAAACTGTTTTTT.

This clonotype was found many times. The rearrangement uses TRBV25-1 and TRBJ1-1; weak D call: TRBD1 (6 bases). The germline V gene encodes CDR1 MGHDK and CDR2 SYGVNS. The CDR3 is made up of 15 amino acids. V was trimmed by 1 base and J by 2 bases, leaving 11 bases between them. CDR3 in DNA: TGTGCCAGCAGTGAATTCCTGGGACAAAACACTGAAGCTTTCTTT. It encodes CASSEFLGQNTEAFF. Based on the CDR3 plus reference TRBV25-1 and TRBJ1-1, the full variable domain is EADIYQTPRYLVIGTGKKITLECSQTMGHDKMYWYQQDPGMELHLIHYSYGVNSTEKGDLSSESTVSRIRTEHFPLTLESARPSHTSQYLCASSEFLGQNTEAFFGQGTRLTVV.

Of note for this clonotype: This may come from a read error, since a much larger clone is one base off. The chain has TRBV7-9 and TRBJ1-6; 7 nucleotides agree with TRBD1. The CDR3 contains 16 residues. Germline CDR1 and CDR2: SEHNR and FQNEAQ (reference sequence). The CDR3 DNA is TGTGCCAGCAGTACCGGGACAGCGGTGTATAATTTACCCCTCCACTTT. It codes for CASSTGTAVYNLPLHF.

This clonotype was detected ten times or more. DNA for the CDR3: TGCAGTGCTAGAGATCTGGCGGGAGTGAACATTTACGAGCAGTACTTC. This encodes CSARDLAGVNIYEQYF. The V gene is TRBV20-1, the J gene TRBJ2-7; TRBD2 matches 7 bases. This CDR3 has 16 amino acids. After removal of 0 bases from V and 4 bases from J, the junction contained 12 bases not matched to a gene. Germline values: CDR1 DFQATT, CDR2 SNEGSKA (reference sequence).

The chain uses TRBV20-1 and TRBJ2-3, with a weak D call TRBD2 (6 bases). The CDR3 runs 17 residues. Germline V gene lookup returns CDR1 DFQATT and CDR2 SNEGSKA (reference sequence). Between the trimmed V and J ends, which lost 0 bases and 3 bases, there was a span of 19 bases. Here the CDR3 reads CSARDTPGWEATDTQYF. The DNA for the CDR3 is TGCAGTGCTAGAGATACCCCGGGGTGGGAGGCTACAGATACGCAGTATTTT.

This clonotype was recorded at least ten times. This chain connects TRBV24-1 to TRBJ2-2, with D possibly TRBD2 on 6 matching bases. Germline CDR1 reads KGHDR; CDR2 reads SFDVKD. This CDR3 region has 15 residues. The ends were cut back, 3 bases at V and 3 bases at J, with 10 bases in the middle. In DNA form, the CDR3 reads TGTGCCACCAGTGATAAAGGGACTTACACCGGGGAGCTGTTTTTT. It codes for CATSDKGTYTGELFF.